This record looks at one T cell receptor beta chain sequence and its context. This sample is part of a study of CD8 T cells in Susac syndrome. The CDR3 runs to 16 residues. From germline, CDR1 is LGHNA and CDR2 YSLEER. V lost 0 bases and J 1 base, leaving 9 bases between the germline ends. It was with random hexamers that 0.5 to 1 ug RNA was reverse transcribed. MiXCR was run by TCRdb on the immunoSEQ multiplex PCR reads, yielding one entry per CDR3 protein. The sample records 20,000 to 25,000 distinct CDR3 sequences, roughly 93% being singletons. The sequenced material came from CD8+ T cells from PBMCs. This chain links TRBV4-3 with TRBJ2-2; the D is unclear. The receptor was isolated from a human donor in good health. The CDR3 nucleotides read TGCGCCAGCAGCCAAGATCTGAGGCAGAACACCGGGGAGCTGTTTTTT. It translates to CASSQDLRQNTGELFF.